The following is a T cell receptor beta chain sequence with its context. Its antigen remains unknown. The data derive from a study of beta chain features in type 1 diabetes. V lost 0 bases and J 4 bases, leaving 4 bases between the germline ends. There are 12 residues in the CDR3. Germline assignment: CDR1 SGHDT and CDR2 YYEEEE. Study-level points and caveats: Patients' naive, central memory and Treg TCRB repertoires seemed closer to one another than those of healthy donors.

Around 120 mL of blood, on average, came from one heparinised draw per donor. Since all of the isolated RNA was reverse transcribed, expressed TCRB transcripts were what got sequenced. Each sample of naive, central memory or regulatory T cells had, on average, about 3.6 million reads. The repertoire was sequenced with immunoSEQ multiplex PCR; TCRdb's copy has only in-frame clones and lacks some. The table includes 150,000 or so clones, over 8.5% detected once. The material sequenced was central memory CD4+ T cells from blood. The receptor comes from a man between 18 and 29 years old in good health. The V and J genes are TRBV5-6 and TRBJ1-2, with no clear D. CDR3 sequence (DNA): TGTGCCAGCAGCTTGGAGACCTATGGCTACACCTTC. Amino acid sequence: CASSLETYGYTF.